This T cell receptor (beta chain) was identified in a study of beta chain features in type 1 diabetes. Study as a whole: Patients looked much like healthy donors when it came to age, gender and cell yields. Findings of the study overall: Among patients with Type 1 diabetes, TCRB CDR3s were moderately but significantly shorter in every one of the four CD4+ subsets.

The CDR3 is 17 residues long. The ends were cut back, 1 base at V and 5 bases at J, with 22 bases in the middle. The V gene's germline CDR1 is SGHRS and CDR2 YFSETQ. Investigators reverse transcribed all isolated RNA, so they sequenced expressed TCRB transcripts. Some clones are missing from TCRdb's copy, which holds only in-frame ones; the method was immunoSEQ multiplex PCR. The sample lists more than 300,000 clones, roughly 13% occurring once. This clone has a handful of counts. Its antigen is not identified. Stem cell-like memory, regulatory, central memory and naive CD4+ cells were sorted via CD45RO/CCR7/CD25/CD127/CD95/CD27.

The origin of this receptor is a woman in her late teens or twenties with type 1 diabetes. The chain has TRBV5-1 and TRBJ2-7, with a weak D call TRBD1 (5 bases). Input material: naive CD4+ T cells from blood. The CDR3 region is CASSLFSLWNRHNEQYF. DNA for the CDR3: TGCGCCAGCAGCTTGTTTTCTTTGTGGAACAGGCACAACGAGCAGTACTTC.